The 19 T cell receptor beta chains presented below share a single source sample, sequenced in a study of blood T cells in healthy people across ages. Alongside a J-beta primer mix, a sample-barcoded 5' primer served in a second PCR lasting about 7 to 11 cycles. One entry per CDR3 protein, called by TCRdb with MiXCR from the 5' RACE reads. There are around 1,800,000 distinct CDR3 sequences in the sample; around 42% occur only once, and about 23% lies in the top ten. Sequencing was done on a sample of blood. The receptors were gathered from a human donor in good health.

The chain employs TRBV27 and TRBJ2-7; D may be TRBD1 (6 bases). The CDR3 runs 14 residues. CDR1 is MNHEY, CDR2 SMNVEV, per germline (reference sequence). Trimming cost V 5 bases and J 0 bases, with 11 bases left between them. The CDR3 is CASSKDSYSYEQYF. The CDR3 coding sequence is TGTGCCAGCAGTAAGGACAGTTACTCCTACGAGCAGTACTTC.

This clonotype was seen at least ten times. The rearrangement joins TRBV29-1 to TRBJ1-2, with D uncertain. Germline V gives CDR1 SQVTM, CDR2 ANQGSEA. The V end lost 0 bases, the J end lost 7 bases, and 15 bases lay between the germline ends. The CDR3 is 14 residues long. CDR3 nucleotide sequence: TGCAGCGTTGAAGACCCCCTGAGTAAGGCTGGCTACACCTTC. This gives the protein CSVEDPLSKAGYTF.

On this clonotype: A read error may produce the germline difference seen at one junction end. The chain has TRBV7-9 and TRBJ2-7; D not certain. Germline CDR1 SEHNR, CDR2 FQNEAQ (reference sequence). This CDR3 has 13 amino acids. The CDR3 sequence is CASSFLGRDELYF. Here the CDR3 DNA reads TGTGCCAGCAGCTTTCTAGGCAGAGACGAGCTGTACTTC.

This clonotype has only a few counts. This chain links TRBV5-6 with TRBJ1-2; 7 bases are a match to TRBD1. CDR3 size: 14 residues. Unmatched junction bases numbered 8, after V lost 4 bases and J lost 5 bases. CDR1 SGHDT and CDR2 YYEEEE come from the germline V gene. In DNA, the CDR3 is TGTGCCAGCAGCCCAATGGGACAGCCTTATGGCTACACCTTC. This sequence encodes CASSPMGQPYGYTF.

V and J are TRBV20-1 and TRBJ1-3; D possibly corresponds to TRBD1 (6 bases). The V gene lost 1 base and the J gene lost 0 bases, with 10 bases spanning the gap. The length of the CDR3 is 15 residues. Germline CDR1 reads DFQATT; CDR2 reads SNEGSKA (reference sequence). DNA for the CDR3: TGCAGTGCTAGAGCAGGACAGTTCTCTGGAAACACCATATATTTT. The encoded protein is CSARAGQFSGNTIYF.

This clonotype has only a few counts. This chain links TRBV20-1 with TRBJ1-2, with TRBD1 as a possible D gene (5 bases). Germline V gives CDR1 DFQATT, CDR2 SNEGSKA (reference sequence). This CDR3 is 15 amino acids long. V dropped 6 bases and J dropped 2 bases, with 19 bases sitting between them. As DNA, the CDR3 is TGCAGTGCAGGGGAACAGACTCTAATCAACTATGGCTACACCTTC. It codes for CSAGEQTLINYGYTF.

This clonotype was found a few times. This rearrangement joins TRBV5-6 to TRBJ1-2; possible D gene TRBD1, 5 bases. The CDR3 has 15 amino acids. From germline, CDR1 is SGHDT and CDR2 YYEEEE. V lost 2 bases, J lost 3 bases, and 14 bases lay in between. CDR3 protein: CASSFRQHPHYGYTF. CDR3 DNA: TGTGCCAGCAGCTTTCGACAGCACCCCCACTATGGCTACACCTTC.

CDR3 protein: CASSWTGNTQYF. Here the CDR3 DNA reads TGTGCCAGCAGCTGGACAGGGAATACGCAGTATTTT. The chain carries TRBV5-8 and TRBJ2-3, with 8 nucleotides matching TRBD1. This CDR3 has 12 residues. From germline, CDR1 is SGHTS and CDR2 YDEGEE. The V segment lost 3 bases and the J segment 7 bases; nucleotides outside the gene matches: 1.

A few counts support this clonotype. V is TRBV12-3 or TRBV12-4 and J is TRBJ1-1; 11 bases align to TRBD1. The V segment lost 5 bases and the J segment 0 bases; nucleotides outside the gene matches: 5. This CDR3 is 16 amino acids long. CDR3 amino acids: CASSGQGAVVNTEAFF. CDR3 nucleotides: TGTGCCAGCAGTGGACAGGGGGCTGTTGTGAACACTGAAGCTTTCTTT.

In this sample, this clonotype turned up many times. V and J are TRBV7-2 and TRBJ2-3; 13 nucleotides match TRBD2. CDR3 length: 16 residues. CDR1 and CDR2 from the germline V gene are SGHTA and FQGNSA. After removal of 5 bases from V and 3 bases from J, the junction contained 5 bases not matched to a gene. CDR3 bases: TGTGCCAGCAGCCCCAGGACTAGCGGGGGAACAGATACGCAGTATTTT. Its protein is CASSPRTSGGTDTQYF.

The gene calls are TRBV12-3 or TRBV12-4 and TRBJ2-3; TRBD1 might be the D (7 bases). Trimming removed 1 base from V and 8 bases from J, with 10 bases in between. The CDR3 loop spans 13 amino acids. CDR3 sequence (DNA): TGTGCCAGCAGTTTAGGCAGGGGGGTTACGCAGTATTTT. Translating it yields CASSLGRGVTQYF.

The chain joins TRBV5-1 to TRBJ2-3; D remains ambiguous. Looked up from germline, CDR1 is SGHRS and CDR2 is YFSETQ. V gave up 4 bases and J gave up 0 bases, with 12 bases separating them. CDR3 length equals 15 residues. CDR3 nucleotides: TGCGCCAGCAGCCTCAGGTCTGATAGCACAGATACGCAGTATTTT. It yields the protein CASSLRSDSTDTQYF.

This sequence joins TRBV6-5 and TRBJ2-3; D call uncertain. This CDR3 spans 16 amino acids. Looked up from germline, CDR1 is MNHEY and CDR2 is SVGAGI. Trimming stripped 0 bases from V and 0 bases from J, with 10 bases between. CDR3 residues: CASSYSRYQSTDTQYF. In DNA form, the CDR3 reads TGTGCCAGCAGTTACTCGAGATATCAAAGCACAGATACGCAGTATTTT.

A few counts support this clonotype. V is TRBV12-3 or TRBV12-4 and J is TRBJ1-2; D unresolved. This CDR3 contains 15 residues. Between the trimmed V and J ends, which lost 3 bases and 3 bases, there was a span of 14 bases. CDR3 protein: CASSFWAAQYYGYTF. The CDR3 nucleotides are TGTGCCAGCAGTTTTTGGGCAGCCCAATACTATGGCTACACCTTC.

The chain couples TRBV20-1 to TRBJ2-1; no clear D gene. Trimming pared 6 bases from V and 3 bases from J, leaving 15 bases between. The CDR3 is 14 residues long. CDR1 is DFQATT and CDR2 is SNEGSKA in the germline V gene (reference sequence). CDR3 region: CSAPHEMGYNEQFF. The CDR3, as DNA: TGCAGTGCCCCCCACGAAATGGGCTACAATGAGCAGTTCTTC.

The rearrangement uses TRBV20-1 and TRBJ2-1; 10 bases align to TRBD2. The germline V gene encodes CDR1 DFQATT and CDR2 SNEGSKA (reference sequence). V shed 1 base, J shed 10 bases, and the junction held 16 bases outside the gene matches. The CDR3 extends over 17 amino acids. The CDR3 here is CSARGLAGPRSSYEQFF. In DNA form, the CDR3 reads TGCAGTGCTAGAGGACTAGCGGGTCCCAGGAGCTCCTACGAGCAGTTCTTC.

V is TRBV30 and J is TRBJ2-7, with D tentatively TRBD1 (6 bases). Per the germline V gene, CDR1 is GTSNPN and CDR2 is SVGIG (reference sequence). This CDR3 has 13 residues. Trimming left V 3 bases short and J 3 bases short, with 12 bases between. DNA of the CDR3: TGTGCCTGGAGCGGTGGACAGTTCTACGAGCAGTACTTC. Its protein is CAWSGGQFYEQYF.

The rearrangement links TRBV5-6 to TRBJ2-7; D gene ambiguous. CDR3 length equals 16 residues. Trimming shortened V by 1 base and J by 1 base, and 15 bases separated the two germline ends. The germline CDR1 and CDR2 sequences are SGHDT and YYEEEE. The CDR3, as DNA: TGTGCCAGCAGCTTGTTCGGAACAGAGCCATCCTACGAGCAGTACTTC. Translation: CASSLFGTEPSYEQYF.

The chain uses TRBV20-1 and TRBJ2-4, with TRBD1 as a possible D gene (6 bases). The tail of the sequence fits TRBJ2-7 better, so the J call may be wrong. The CDR3 extends over 11 amino acids. Per germline, CDR1 DFQATT and CDR2 SNEGSKA (reference sequence). In DNA, the CDR3 is TGCAGTGCAAAGGACAGCTACGAGCAGTACTTC. It codes for CSAKDSYEQYF.